The 30 T cell receptor beta chains below come from one sample, sequenced in a study of STAT5B mutations in CD4+ large granular lymphocyte leukemia. Profiled with immunoSEQ multiplex PCR; TCRdb holds only in-frame clones, not every one. Of tens of thousands of clones listed, around three quarters were seen once; the top ten hold approximately 0.4%. The sequencing sample was made of CD4+ T cells from blood buffy coats. The receptor set was obtained from a human donor in good health.

The rearrangement links TRBV4-1 to TRBJ2-7, with D tentatively TRBD1 or TRBD2 (5 bases each). Looked up from germline, CDR1 is MGHRA and CDR2 is YSYEKL. V was cut by 3 bases and J by 8 bases, with 26 bases left in between. There are 17 residues in the CDR3. The CDR3 sequence: CASSQEPREPGPFKQYF. The CDR3 DNA follows: TGCGCCAGCAGCCAGGAACCGCGAGAACCGGGACCTTTTAAGCAGTACTTC.

The chain is built from TRBV29-1 and TRBJ2-5; 7 bases map to TRBD1. This CDR3 spans 15 amino acids. The germline V gene encodes CDR1 SQVTM and CDR2 ANQGSEA. Unmatched junction bases numbered 12, after V lost 3 bases and J lost 5 bases. CDR3: CSVERQGLPRETQYF. For the CDR3, the DNA is TGCAGCGTTGAGCGACAGGGTCTTCCCAGGGAGACCCAGTACTTC.

V is TRBV18 and J is TRBJ2-3; TRBD2 agrees at 10 bases. The CDR3 contains 15 residues. In germline, CDR1 is KGHSH, CDR2 LQKENI. V trimming: 3 bases; J trimming: 6 bases; junction bases outside the gene matches: 6. CDR3 residues: CASSPNSGRSDTQYF. CDR3 in DNA: TGTGCCAGCTCACCGAATAGCGGGAGGTCGGATACGCAGTATTTT.

The CDR3 spells CASSTTSGLETQYF. Written as DNA, the CDR3 is TGTGCCAGCAGCACGACTAGCGGACTAGAGACCCAGTACTTC. The chain has TRBV7-9 and TRBJ2-5; 9 nucleotides match TRBD2. The CDR3 has 14 residues. Per the germline V gene, CDR1 is SEHNR and CDR2 is FQNEAQ (reference sequence). The J segment lost 4 bases and the V segment lost 5 bases, leaving 5 bases of the junction unmatched.

This clone was observed a single time. The J gene is TRBJ1-1, the V gene TRBV11-3; D perhaps matches TRBD1 (5 bases). Germline V CDR1 and CDR2: SGHNT, YENEEA. V lost 3 bases, J lost 4 bases, and 9 bases lay in between. The CDR3 runs to 13 residues. As DNA, the CDR3 is TGTGCCAGCAGCTTCGAGGGGTTCACTGAAGCTTTCTTT. Its protein is CASSFEGFTEAFF.

The rearrangement uses TRBV18 and TRBJ1-2, with D hard to call. Germline V gene data show CDR1 as KGHSH and CDR2 as LQKENI. The CDR3 length is 14 residues. The V end lost 3 bases, the J end lost 8 bases, and 16 bases lay between the germline ends. The CDR3 nucleotides are TGTGCCAGCTCACCCGTGGGGATTGAAGTCGGCTACACCTTC. Translated, it gives CASSPVGIEVGYTF.

The chain combines TRBV2 with TRBJ1-2; D gene unclear. The CDR3 sequence is 11 residues long. Germline V lookup: CDR1 SNHLY, CDR2 FYNNEI. V was clipped by 4 bases and J by 7 bases, with 7 bases between them. The CDR3 is CASSGQVGYTF. Written as DNA, the CDR3 is TGTGCCAGCAGTGGTCAGGTTGGCTACACCTTC.

The DNA for the CDR3 is TGTGCCATCAGCGCTGAGGGTGAAAAACTGTTTTTT. It is translated as CAISAEGEKLFF. The chain couples TRBV10-3 to TRBJ1-4; D is ambiguous. CDR1 ENHRY and CDR2 SYGVKD come from the germline V gene. V gave up 6 bases and J gave up 7 bases, with 9 bases separating them. This CDR3 comprises 12 residues.

V and J are TRBV11-2 and TRBJ2-7, with D tentatively TRBD2 (6 bases). From germline, CDR1 is SGHAT and CDR2 FQNNGV. The germline V and J ends were trimmed by 5 bases and 2 bases, with 16 bases remaining between them. The CDR3 length is 15 residues. CDR3 nucleotide sequence: TGTGCCAGCAGCCATACCTATAGCGGAGCCTACGAGCAGTACTTC. As protein: CASSHTYSGAYEQYF.

This clone has just a few counts. The chain recombines TRBV2 with TRBJ2-1; D not resolved. This CDR3 contains 14 residues. Germline V gene lookup returns CDR1 SNHLY and CDR2 FYNNEI. Trimming took 7 bases from V and 4 from J, leaving 14 bases between them. The CDR3 sequence is CASTFDPTYNEQFF. DNA for the CDR3: TGTGCCAGCACGTTTGATCCAACGTACAATGAGCAGTTCTTC. The full variable domain, completed using reference TRBV2 and TRBJ2-1, is EPEVTQTPSHQVTQMGQEVILRCVPISNHLYFYWYRQILGQKVEFLVSFYNNEISEKSEIFDDQFSVERPDGSNFTLKIRSTKLEDSAMYFCASTFDPTYNEQFFGPGTRLTVL.

The CDR3 nucleotides are TGTGCCAGCAGCTTGGCACTAGCGAGCACCGGGGAGCTGTTTTTT. This sequence encodes CASSLALASTGELFF. The chain links TRBV7-9 to TRBJ2-2; 7 nucleotides agree with TRBD2. V trimming: 3 bases; J trimming: 4 bases; junction bases outside the gene matches: 5. Germline V CDR1 and CDR2: SEHNR, FQNEAQ (reference sequence). The CDR3 is 15 amino acids.

This chain joins TRBV6-1 and TRBJ2-7; either TRBD1 or TRBD2 may fit D (5 bases each). CDR1 and CDR2 (germline): MNHNS, SASEGT. This CDR3 has 14 residues. Between the trimmed V and J ends, which lost 5 bases and 0 bases, there was a span of 11 bases. For the CDR3, the DNA is TGTGCCAGCAGTTCCCGGGGCGCCTCCTACGAGCAGTACTTC. It yields the protein CASSSRGASYEQYF.

The chain employs TRBV5-1 and TRBJ2-7; a possible D gene is TRBD2 (6 bases). Looked up from germline, CDR1 is SGHRS and CDR2 is YFSETQ. CDR3 length: 15 residues. V was clipped by 5 bases and J by 0 bases, with 15 bases between them. The CDR3 is CASRPGTYISYEQYF. The CDR3 nucleotides are TGCGCCAGCAGACCCGGGACTTACATCTCCTACGAGCAGTACTTC.

This clone has more than one count but fewer than ten. The CDR3 region has the DNA TGTGCCAGCAGTGACCGACAGGGGAGGACTGAAGCTTTCTTT. It yields the protein CASSDRQGRTEAFF. The chain joins TRBV6-1 to TRBJ1-1; 8 positions match TRBD1. V gave up 3 bases and J gave up 5 bases; unmatched junction bases: 5. CDR3 length: 14 residues. Germline-derived CDR1 and CDR2 are MNHNS and SASEGT.

The rearrangement uses TRBV7-9 and TRBJ2-5; D possibly corresponds to TRBD1 (6 bases). The CDR3 is made up of 14 amino acids. CDR1 is SEHNR and CDR2 is FQNEAQ in the germline V gene (reference sequence). Trimming removed 5 bases at V and 5 bases at J, with 15 bases between. CDR3 in amino acids: CASSEQGSDETQYF. CDR3 nucleotides: TGTGCCAGCAGCGAACAGGGTTCCGATGAGACCCAGTACTTC. The full variable domain, with the rest looked up from reference TRBV7-9 and TRBJ2-5, is DTGVSQNPRHKITKRGQNVTFRCDPISEHNRLYWYRQTLGQGPEFLTYFQNEAQLEKSRLLSDRFSAERPKGSFSTLEIQRTEQGDSAMYLCASSEQGSDETQYFGPGTRLLVL.

This chain joins TRBV6-5 and TRBJ1-6; D gene ambiguous. The V end lost 5 bases, the J end lost 7 bases, and 9 bases lay between the germline ends. Germline CDR1 and CDR2: MNHEY and SVGAGI. This CDR3 spans 13 amino acids. The CDR3 DNA follows: TGTGCCAGCAGTGAACAGCTGAATTCACCCCTCCACTTT. Protein: CASSEQLNSPLHF.

The chain uses TRBV15 and TRBJ2-1, with D tentatively TRBD2 (7 bases). The germline V gene has CDR1 LNHNV and CDR2 YYDKDF (reference sequence). This CDR3 spans 14 amino acids. V dropped 0 bases and J dropped 15 bases, with 18 bases sitting between them. The CDR3 here is CATSRDNGAGAWFF. The CDR3 bases are TGTGCCACCAGCAGAGATAACGGGGCGGGGGCTTGGTTCTTC.

This clone was found once. The V call is TRBV7-8, the J call TRBJ1-3; D uncertain. The CDR3 runs to 15 residues. Germline CDR1 and CDR2: SGHVS and FQNEAQ. The V end was cut by 3 bases, the J end by 2 bases, with 11 bases between. As DNA, the CDR3 is TGTGCCAGCAGCTTGACCCTTCTCCCTGGAAACACCATATATTTT. Its translation: CASSLTLLPGNTIYF.

This clone was seen just once. This chain joins TRBV29-1 and TRBJ1-1; the D is unclear. The CDR3 consists of 12 residues. V was trimmed by 4 bases and J by 1 base, leaving 7 bases between them. From germline, CDR1 is SQVTM and CDR2 ANQGSEA. The CDR3 DNA reads TGCAGCGTTGGAGTCACGAACACTGAAGCTTTCTTT. Translating it yields CSVGVTNTEAFF.

The V and J genes are TRBV11-3 and TRBJ1-2; TRBD1 aligns across 9 bases. The CDR3 contains 14 residues. V trimming: 5 bases; J trimming: 8 bases; junction bases outside the gene matches: 9. Germline V gene data show CDR1 as SGHNT and CDR2 as YENEEA. The CDR3 spells CASSHRDRENGYTF. The DNA for the CDR3 is TGTGCCAGCAGCCACAGGGACAGGGAAAACGGCTACACCTTC.

Only a few counts were recorded for this clone. V usage is TRBV6-5 and J usage is TRBJ1-1; TRBD1 agrees at 7 bases. Trimming removed 2 bases from V and 9 bases from J; junction bases left unmatched: 6. The CDR3 has 13 residues. Germline V gene data show CDR1 as MNHEY and CDR2 as SVGAGI. CDR3 in amino acids: CASSYDYRGKAFF. The DNA of the CDR3 is TGTGCCAGCAGTTACGACTACAGGGGAAAAGCTTTCTTT.

This chain connects TRBV28 to TRBJ1-6; maybe TRBD1 (5 bases). The germline V gene encodes CDR1 MDHEN and CDR2 SYDVKM. The V end was cut by 0 bases, the J end by 7 bases, with 10 bases between. CDR3 length equals 15 residues. CDR3 sequence reads: CASSLWGGGNSPLHF. The CDR3, as DNA: TGTGCCAGCAGTTTATGGGGCGGGGGGAATTCACCCCTCCACTTT.

CDR3 loop: CASSQRRGTGGIITEAFF. As DNA, the CDR3 is TGTGCCAGCAGCCAACGCAGGGGGACAGGGGGCATCATTACTGAAGCTTTCTTT. The rearrangement joins TRBV4-2 to TRBJ1-1; 12 bases are shared with TRBD1. V shed 2 bases and J 5 bases; nucleotides not matched to a gene: 12. CDR3 length: 18 residues. The germline V gene encodes CDR1 LGHNA and CDR2 YNFKEQ.

For the CDR3, the DNA is TGTGCCAGCAGCTTAACAGCTCGAGACTTCTACGAGCAGTACTTC. Protein sequence: CASSLTARDFYEQYF. The chain links TRBV5-5 to TRBJ2-7; unclear D gene. V was cut by 2 bases and J by 3 bases, with 15 bases left in between. The CDR3 runs to 15 residues. Germline assignment: CDR1 SGHKS and CDR2 YYEKEE (reference sequence).

The chain recombines TRBV18 with TRBJ1-3, with 7 bases matching TRBD1. Germline V gene sequence: CDR1 KGHSH, CDR2 LQKENI. The CDR3 is made up of 15 amino acids. V shed 0 bases, J shed 1 base, and the junction held 0 bases outside the gene matches. The CDR3 region is CASSPPGQSGNTIYF. The CDR3 region has the DNA TGTGCCAGCTCACCACCGGGACAGTCTGGAAACACCATATATTTT.

V usage is TRBV29-1 and J usage is TRBJ2-7; TRBD1 agrees at 9 bases. CDR1 is SQVTM and CDR2 is ANQGSEA in the germline V gene. J was trimmed by 4 bases and V by 3 bases; bases with no gene match: 4. This CDR3 comprises 13 residues. The CDR3 DNA follows: TGCAGCGTTGAGGGACAGGGCCTGTACGAGCAGTACTTC. Protein: CSVEGQGLYEQYF.

The gene calls are TRBV20-1 and TRBJ1-2, with 8 bases identical to TRBD1. In germline, CDR1 is DFQATT, CDR2 SNEGSKA (reference sequence). V lost 5 bases, J lost 8 bases, and 4 bases stayed unmatched. This CDR3 region has 11 residues. The CDR3 loop reads CSARTGNGYTF. CDR3 bases: TGCAGTGCTCGGACAGGGAACGGCTACACCTTC.

The table lists this clone with a count of one. The V call is TRBV10-2, the J call TRBJ2-1; 9 nucleotides align to TRBD2. The CDR3 runs 14 residues. V was pared by 4 bases and J by 4 bases, with 2 bases of the junction left unmatched. Per the germline V gene, CDR1 is WSHSY and CDR2 is SAAADI. The CDR3 protein is CASSVTSGYNEQFF. In nucleotides, the CDR3 is TGCGCCAGCAGTGTTACTAGCGGGTACAATGAGCAGTTCTTC.

The chain's CDR3 is CASGLSGYYEQYF. CDR3 sequence (DNA): TGTGCCAGCGGCCTGTCGGGATACTACGAGCAGTACTTC. This sequence joins TRBV6-5 and TRBJ2-7, with D perhaps TRBD2 (5 bases). Germline V gene sequence: CDR1 MNHEY, CDR2 SVGAGI. CDR3 size: 13 residues. V dropped 8 bases and J dropped 3 bases, with 14 bases sitting between them.

The CDR3 is CASSPIGLVRRWEQYF. The CDR3, as DNA: TGTGCCAGCAGCCCCATCGGGCTAGTCCGACGGTGGGAGCAGTACTTC. The chain has TRBV11-2 and TRBJ2-7; D is ambiguous. The CDR3 runs 16 residues. Trimming stripped 5 bases from V and 7 bases from J, with 24 bases between. Looked up from germline, CDR1 is SGHAT and CDR2 is FQNNGV.